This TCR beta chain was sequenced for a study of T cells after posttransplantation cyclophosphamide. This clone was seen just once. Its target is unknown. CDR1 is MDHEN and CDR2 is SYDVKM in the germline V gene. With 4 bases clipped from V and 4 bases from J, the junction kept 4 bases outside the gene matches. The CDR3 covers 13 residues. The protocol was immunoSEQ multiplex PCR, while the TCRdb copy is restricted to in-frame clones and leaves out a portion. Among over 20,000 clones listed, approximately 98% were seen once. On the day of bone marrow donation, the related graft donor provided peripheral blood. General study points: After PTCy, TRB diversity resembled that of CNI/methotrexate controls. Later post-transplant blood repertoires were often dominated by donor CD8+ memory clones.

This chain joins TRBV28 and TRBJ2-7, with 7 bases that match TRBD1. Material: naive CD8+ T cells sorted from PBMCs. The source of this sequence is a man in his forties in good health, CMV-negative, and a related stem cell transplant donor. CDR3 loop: CASSSYRGYEQYF. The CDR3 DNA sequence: TGTGCCAGCAGTTCTTACAGGGGTTACGAGCAGTACTTC.